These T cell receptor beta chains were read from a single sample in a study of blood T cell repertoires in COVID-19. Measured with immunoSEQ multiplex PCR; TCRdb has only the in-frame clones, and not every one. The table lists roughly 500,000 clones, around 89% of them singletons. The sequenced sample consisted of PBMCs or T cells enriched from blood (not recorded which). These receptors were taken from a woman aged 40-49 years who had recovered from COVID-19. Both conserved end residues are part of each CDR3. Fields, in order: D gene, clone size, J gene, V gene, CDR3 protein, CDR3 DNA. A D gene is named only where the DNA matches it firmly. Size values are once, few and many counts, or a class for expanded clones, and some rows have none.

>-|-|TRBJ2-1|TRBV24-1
CATSDLAGASRMNEQFF
TGTGCCACCAGTGATTTGGCGGGGGCGAGCAGGATGAATGAGCAGTTCTTC
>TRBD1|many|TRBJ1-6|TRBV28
CASRATGGGSPLHF
TGTGCCAGCAGAGCGACAGGGGGCGGTTCACCCCTCCACTTT
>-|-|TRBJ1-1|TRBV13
CASSFLSLIPTEAFF
TGTGCCAGCAGCTTTCTGAGCCTGATCCCCACTGAAGCTTTCTTT
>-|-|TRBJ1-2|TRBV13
CASSSSRTANYGYTF
TGTGCCAGCAGCTCCTCCAGGACAGCTAACTATGGCTACACCTTC
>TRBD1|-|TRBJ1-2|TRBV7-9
CASSTGNFDYGYTF
TGTGCCAGTTCGACAGGGAATTTTGACTATGGCTACACCTTC
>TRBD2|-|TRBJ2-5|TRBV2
CASSLGGNGETQYF
TGTGCCAGCAGTCTGGGGGGGAATGGGGAGACCCAGTACTTC
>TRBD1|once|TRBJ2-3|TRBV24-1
CATSDRGITDTQYF
TGTGCCACCAGCGACAGGGGAATCACAGATACGCAGTATTTT
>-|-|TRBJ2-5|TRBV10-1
CASSEGPGQETQYF
TGCGCCAGCAGTGAAGGGCCGGGACAAGAGACCCAGTACTTC
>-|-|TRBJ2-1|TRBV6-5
CASSPLGNEQFF
TGTGCCAGCAGTCCTCTCGGCAATGAGCAGTTCTTC
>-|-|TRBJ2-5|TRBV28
CASNSYGETQYF
TGTGCCAGCAACTCTTACGGGGAGACCCAGTACTTC
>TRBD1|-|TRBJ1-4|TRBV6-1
CASSERQGNEKLFF
TGTGCCAGCAGTGAGAGACAGGGGAATGAAAAACTGTTTTTT
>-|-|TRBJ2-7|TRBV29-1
CSVERDSYEQYF
TGCAGCGTTGAACGGGACTCCTACGAGCAGTACTTC
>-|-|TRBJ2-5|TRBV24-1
CATSDSGTSQETQYF
TGTGCCACCAGTGACTCAGGGACTTCCCAAGAGACCCAGTACTTC
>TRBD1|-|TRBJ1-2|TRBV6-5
CASSWTATGHNYGYTF
TGTGCCAGCAGTTGGACCGCGACAGGGCATAACTATGGCTACACCTTC
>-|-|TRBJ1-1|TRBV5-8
CASSLRSGKNTEAFF
TGTGCCAGCAGCTTGCGGTCGGGGAAGAACACTGAAGCTTTCTTT
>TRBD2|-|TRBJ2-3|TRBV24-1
CATSDPGGRSTDTQYF
TGTGCCACCAGTGACCCGGGAGGCCGAAGCACAGATACGCAGTATTTT
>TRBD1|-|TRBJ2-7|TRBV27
CASSLEGQGYEQYF
TGTGCCAGCAGTTTGGAGGGACAGGGCTACGAGCAGTACTTC
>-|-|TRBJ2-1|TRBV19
CASSIEVGLTYNEQFF
TGTGCCAGTAGTATAGAGGTAGGACTTACTTACAATGAGCAGTTCTTC
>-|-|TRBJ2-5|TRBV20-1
CSARRETQYF
TGCAGTGCTAGGAGGGAGACCCAGTACTTC
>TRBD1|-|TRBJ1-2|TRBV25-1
CASSVWTGDGYTF
TGTGCCAGCAGTGTTTGGACAGGGGACGGCTACACCTTC
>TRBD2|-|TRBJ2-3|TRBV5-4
CASSLKTSGSGDTQYF
TGTGCCAGCAGCTTGAAGACTAGCGGGAGCGGTGATACGCAGTATTTT
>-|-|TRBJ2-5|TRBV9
CASSVALEYQETQYF
TGTGCCAGCAGCGTAGCTCTCGAGTACCAAGAGACCCAGTACTTC
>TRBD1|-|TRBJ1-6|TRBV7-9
CASSLDRGNSPLHF
TGTGCCAGCAGCTTAGACAGGGGAAATTCACCCCTCCACTTT
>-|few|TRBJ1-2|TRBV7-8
CASSLIVQSGTLSNYGYTF
TGTGCCAGCAGCCTAATAGTCCAATCCGGGACACTCAGTAACTATGGCTACACCTTC
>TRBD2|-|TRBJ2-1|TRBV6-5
CASSSSGRVLIEQFF
TGTGCCAGCAGTTCTAGCGGGAGAGTACTCATTGAGCAGTTCTTC
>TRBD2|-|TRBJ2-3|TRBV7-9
CASSLGGLAGVRDTQYF
TGTGCCAGCAGCTTAGGGGGACTAGCGGGAGTAAGAGATACGCAGTATTTT
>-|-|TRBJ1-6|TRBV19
CASSSRQERSPLHF
TGTGCCAGTAGTTCTCGGCAGGAAAGGTCACCCCTCCACTTT
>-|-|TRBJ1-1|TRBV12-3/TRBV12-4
CASSQVENEAFF
TGTGCCAGCAGCCAAGTAGAGAATGAAGCTTTCTTT
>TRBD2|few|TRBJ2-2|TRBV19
CASSTSGSVPGELFF
TGTGCCAGTAGTACTAGCGGGAGCGTCCCCGGGGAGCTGTTTTTT
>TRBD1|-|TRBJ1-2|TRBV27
CATGNRGLLIVTF
TGTGCCACAGGAAACAGGGGCCTTTTAATCGTCACCTTC
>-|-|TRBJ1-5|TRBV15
CATSYRHYSNQPQHF
TGTGCCACCAGCTACAGGCACTATAGCAATCAGCCCCAGCATTTT
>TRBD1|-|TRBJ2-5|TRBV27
CASSYRTGGYQETQYF
TGTGCCAGCAGTTACCGGACAGGGGGGTACCAAGAGACCCAGTACTTC
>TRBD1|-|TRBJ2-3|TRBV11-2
CASSRDREDTQYF
TGTGCCAGCAGCAGGGACAGGGAAGATACGCAGTATTTT
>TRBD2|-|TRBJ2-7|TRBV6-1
CASSVRLAGGQFPYEQYF
TGTGCCAGCAGTGTACGACTAGCGGGAGGCCAATTCCCCTACGAGCAGTACTTC
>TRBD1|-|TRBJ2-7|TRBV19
CASSTGQAINEQYF
TGTGCCAGTAGTACCGGACAGGCTATCAACGAGCAGTACTTC
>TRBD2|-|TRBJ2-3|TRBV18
CASSPPETSGKAQYF
TGTGCCAGCTCACCACCCGAAACTAGCGGGAAGGCGCAGTATTTT
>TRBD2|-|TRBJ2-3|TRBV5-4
CASSLGLAGGEDTQYF
TGTGCCAGCAGCTTGGGACTAGCGGGAGGGGAGGATACGCAGTATTTT
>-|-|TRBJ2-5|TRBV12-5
CASGPGTFQETQYF
TGTGCTAGTGGCCCCGGGACATTCCAAGAGACCCAGTACTTC
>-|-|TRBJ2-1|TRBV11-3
CASSLGRGSYNEQFF
TGTGCCAGCAGCTTAGGGCGGGGCTCCTACAATGAGCAGTTCTTC
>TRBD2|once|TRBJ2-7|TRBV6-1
CASSEIAGGPREQYF
TGTGCCAGCAGTGAAATAGCGGGAGGGCCGAGGGAGCAGTACTTC
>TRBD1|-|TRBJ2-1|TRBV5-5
CASSLGQTGMLDEQFF
TGTGCCAGCAGCTTGGGTCAGACAGGGATGTTGGACGAGCAGTTCTTC
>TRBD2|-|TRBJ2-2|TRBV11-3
CASSPKAGELTGELFF
TGTGCCAGCAGCCCGAAAGCGGGAGAGTTGACCGGGGAGCTGTTTTTT
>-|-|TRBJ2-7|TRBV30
CAWKVGVSSYEQYF
TGTGCCTGGAAGGTAGGGGTAAGCTCCTACGAGCAGTACTTC
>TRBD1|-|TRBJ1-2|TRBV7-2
CASSLGRRQGRLGYTF
TGTGCCAGCAGCTTAGGTAGGCGACAGGGACGGCTTGGCTACACCTTC
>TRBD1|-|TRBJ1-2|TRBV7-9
CASSLRQGADYGYTF
TGTGCCAGCAGCCTCAGACAGGGGGCCGACTATGGCTACACCTTC
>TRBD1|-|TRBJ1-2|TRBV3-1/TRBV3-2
CASSQGQTQYGYTF
TGTGCCAGCAGCCAGGGACAGACTCAATATGGCTACACCTTC
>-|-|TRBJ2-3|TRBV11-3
CASSPGADTQYF
TGTGCCAGCAGCCCGGGAGCCGATACGCAGTATTTT
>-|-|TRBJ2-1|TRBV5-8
CASRGWAGSYNEQFF
TGTGCCAGCAGGGGGTGGGCGGGTTCCTACAATGAGCAGTTCTTC